The clone carrying this TCR beta chain was detected only a few times. This CDR3 comprises 14 residues. J gave up 5 bases and V 5 bases, and 7 bases lay outside the gene matches. The germline V gene has CDR1 MNHNS and CDR2 SASEGT. PCR amplification relied on 60 Vbeta primers (plus 13 Jbeta primers). TCRdb's table, derived via immunoSEQ multiplex PCR, lists solely in-frame clones and lacks some. The profile shows tens of thousands of clones, 70% to 75% of them singletons. The record originates from a study of cytomegalovirus exposure and HLA in healthy donors. Input material: PBMCs. This TCR was recovered from a woman between 25 and 40 years old in good health and CMV-seropositive. The chain couples TRBV6-1 to TRBJ1-1; the match to TRBD1 covers 8 bases. The CDR3 DNA is TGTGCCAGCAGTCTGAGACAGGGGTCGACTGAAGCTTTCTTT. Its translation: CASSLRQGSTEAFF.